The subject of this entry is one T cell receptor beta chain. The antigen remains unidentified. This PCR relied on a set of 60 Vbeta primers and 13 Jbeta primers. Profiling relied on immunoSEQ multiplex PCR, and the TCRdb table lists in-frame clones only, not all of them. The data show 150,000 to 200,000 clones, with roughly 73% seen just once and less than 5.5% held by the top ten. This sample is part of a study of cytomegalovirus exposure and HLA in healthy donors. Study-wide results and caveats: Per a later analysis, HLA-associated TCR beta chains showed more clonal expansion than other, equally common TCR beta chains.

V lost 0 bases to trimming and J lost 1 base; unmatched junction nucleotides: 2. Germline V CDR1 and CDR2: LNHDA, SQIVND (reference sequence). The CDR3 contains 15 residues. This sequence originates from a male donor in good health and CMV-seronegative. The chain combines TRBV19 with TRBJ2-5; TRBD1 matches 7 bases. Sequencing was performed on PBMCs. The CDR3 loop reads CASSIDNRGQETQYF. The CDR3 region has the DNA TGTGCCAGTAGTATAGACAACAGGGGCCAAGAGACCCAGTACTTC.